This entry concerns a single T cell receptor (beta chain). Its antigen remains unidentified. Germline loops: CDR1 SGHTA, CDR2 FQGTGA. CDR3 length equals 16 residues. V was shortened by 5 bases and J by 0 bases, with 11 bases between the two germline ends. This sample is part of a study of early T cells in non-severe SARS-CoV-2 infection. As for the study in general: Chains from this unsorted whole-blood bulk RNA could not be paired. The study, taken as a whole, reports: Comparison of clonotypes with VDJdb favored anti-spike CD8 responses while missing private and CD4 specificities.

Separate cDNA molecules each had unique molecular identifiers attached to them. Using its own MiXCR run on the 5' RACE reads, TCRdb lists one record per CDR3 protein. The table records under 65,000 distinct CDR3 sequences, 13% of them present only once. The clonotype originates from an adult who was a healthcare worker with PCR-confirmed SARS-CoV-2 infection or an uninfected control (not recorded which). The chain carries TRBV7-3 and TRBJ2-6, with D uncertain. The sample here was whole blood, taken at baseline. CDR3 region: CASSPVRLSGANVLTF. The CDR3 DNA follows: TGTGCCAGCAGCCCAGTTCGCCTCTCTGGGGCCAACGTCCTGACTTTC.